Listed here are 25 T cell receptor beta chains from one sample, sequenced in a study of human T cells and chemical hapten exposure. Time point here: patch test 2, 6 weeks after DPC sensitization. The treatment is: therapeutic diphenylcyclopropenone sensitization with weekly scalp DPC. One entry per CDR3 protein, called by TCRdb with MiXCR from the RACE reads. The data contain roughly 84,000 distinct CDR3 sequences, roughly 10% of them seen just once; the ten biggest clones take up around 5%. The material sequenced was whole blood, taken in connection with sensitization to the hapten diphenylcyclopropenone (DPC). The receptors were sampled from a woman aged 50 to 65 with alopecia areata. Some clones in this sample may be carry-over from other donors' samples.

This clonotype showed up just a few times. This chain connects TRBV20-1 to TRBJ2-7, with 16 bases lining up with TRBD2. The CDR3 length is 18 residues. Germline lookup yields CDR1 DFQATT and CDR2 SNEGSKA (reference sequence). With 5 bases clipped from V and 6 bases from J, the junction kept 16 bases outside the gene matches. The DNA for the CDR3 is TGCAGTGCTGTCGCTCCGGGACTAGCGGGAGGGCCTGCCTCCGAGCAGTACTTC. Translating it yields CSAVAPGLAGGPASEQYF.

The V and J genes are TRBV20-1 and TRBJ2-2, with 9 positions matching TRBD1. J was trimmed by 9 bases and V by 4 bases; bases with no gene match: 12. This CDR3 comprises 15 residues. Germline CDR1 is DFQATT and CDR2 is SNEGSKA (reference sequence). CDR3 bases: TGCAGTGCTATCGCCGGGACAGGGTCGTTCAGGGAGCTGTTTTTT. This encodes CSAIAGTGSFRELFF.

V is TRBV12-3 or TRBV12-4 and J is TRBJ2-3; the D is unclear. CDR3 length equals 14 residues. V was shortened by 5 bases and J by 1 base, with 10 bases between the two germline ends. This CDR3 reads CASSARRGTDTQYF. The DNA of the CDR3 is TGTGCCAGCAGTGCAAGAAGGGGCACAGATACGCAGTATTTT.

This clonotype was seen many times. The chain employs TRBV20-1 and TRBJ1-1; D ambiguous. The CDR3 length is 12 residues. Between the trimmed V and J ends, which lost 1 base and 1 base, there was a span of 4 bases. Germline V gives CDR1 DFQATT, CDR2 SNEGSKA (reference sequence). The CDR3 DNA sequence: TGCAGTGCTAGAGTCAGGAACACTGAAGCTTTCTTT. Its protein product is CSARVRNTEAFF.

The chain combines TRBV2 with TRBJ1-4, with 7 bases identical to TRBD1. The germline V gene has CDR1 SNHLY and CDR2 FYNNEI. With V trimmed by 6 bases and J by 3 bases, 7 bases remained unmatched. The length of the CDR3 is 15 residues. The CDR3 nucleotides read TGTGCCAGCAGCCGTACGGGACAGCCTAATGAAAAACTGTTTTTT. It yields the protein CASSRTGQPNEKLFF.

V and J are TRBV14 and TRBJ2-7; no clear D. CDR3 length: 15 residues. Germline-derived CDR1 and CDR2 are SGHDN and FVKESK. The V and J ends lost 3 bases and 3 bases respectively, with 15 bases between them. The CDR3 here is CASSQTGRNFYEQYF. CDR3 DNA: TGTGCCAGCAGCCAGACCGGACGGAACTTCTACGAGCAGTACTTC. Full variable domain (remainder filled in from reference TRBV14 and TRBJ2-7): EAGVTQFPSHSVIEKGQTVTLRCDPISGHDNLYWYRRVMGKEIKFLLHFVKESKQDESGMPNNRFLAERTGGTYSTLKVQPAELEDSGVYFCASSQTGRNFYEQYFGPGTRLTVT.

This clonotype appeared a few times. J is TRBJ2-7 and V is TRBV11-3, with D tentatively TRBD2 (6 bases). The germline V and J ends were trimmed by 3 bases and 5 bases, with 17 bases remaining between them. This CDR3 has 15 residues. CDR1 and CDR2 (germline): SGHNT, YENEEA. The CDR3 DNA sequence: TGTGCCAGCAGCTTTAGTCGTGCGGGGATCGACGAGCAGTACTTC. Translating it yields CASSFSRAGIDEQYF. The full variable domain, completed using reference TRBV11-3 and TRBJ2-7, is EAGVVQSPRYKIIEKKQPVAFWCNPISGHNTLYWYLQNLGQGPELLIRYENEEAVDDSQLPKDRFSAERLKGVDSTLKIQPAELGDSAVYLCASSFSRAGIDEQYFGPGTRLTVT.

In this sample, this clonotype turned up a few times. V and J are TRBV29-1 and TRBJ2-2, with D uncertain. The ends were cut back, 4 bases at V and 4 bases at J, with 4 bases in the middle. The CDR3 is made up of 11 amino acids. Germline lookup yields CDR1 SQVTM and CDR2 ANQGSEA. The CDR3 coding sequence is TGCAGCGTTGGGGGCACCGGGGAGCTGTTTTTT. Encoded protein: CSVGGTGELFF.

Many counts were recorded for this clonotype. This sequence joins TRBV11-2 and TRBJ1-2; D not resolved. The V gene's germline CDR1 is SGHAT and CDR2 FQNNGV. V was trimmed by 3 bases and J by 8 bases, leaving 19 bases between them. There are 15 residues in the CDR3. The CDR3 sequence: CASSFTLPVLYGYTF. CDR3 DNA: TGTGCCAGCAGCTTCACCTTACCAGTTCTATACGGCTACACCTTC.

V gene TRBV6-5 combines with J gene TRBJ1-5; D is uncertain. The length of the CDR3 is 15 residues. The germline V gene has CDR1 MNHEY and CDR2 SVGAGI. The ends were cut back, 2 bases at V and 1 base at J, with 9 bases in the middle. CDR3 loop: CASSYKGFSNQPQHF. For the CDR3, the DNA is TGTGCCAGCAGTTACAAGGGTTTCAGCAATCAGCCCCAGCATTTT.

The rearrangement links TRBV10-3 to TRBJ2-7, with TRBD2 as a possible D gene (5 bases). Germline CDR1 ENHRY, CDR2 SYGVKD. V lost 0 bases and J 0 bases, leaving 6 bases between the germline ends. This CDR3 region has 14 residues. In DNA form, the CDR3 reads TGTGCCATCAGTGAGTCGAGGGACTCCTACGAGCAGTACTTC. Its translation is CAISESRDSYEQYF.

J is TRBJ2-2 and V is TRBV11-2, with D tentatively TRBD2 (6 bases). V gave up 4 bases and J gave up 0 bases, with 9 bases separating them. CDR3 length equals 15 residues. CDR1 and CDR2 from the germline V gene are SGHAT and FQNNGV. The chain's CDR3 is CASSYRGTNTGELFF. In DNA form, the CDR3 reads TGTGCCAGCAGCTACCGCGGGACGAACACCGGGGAGCTGTTTTTT.

This clonotype was observed many times. The V gene is TRBV14, the J gene TRBJ1-2; D not certain. Germline CDR1 is SGHDN and CDR2 is FVKESK. The CDR3 extends over 13 amino acids. V gave up 0 bases and J gave up 4 bases, with 6 bases separating them. CDR3 sequence (DNA): TGTGCCAGCAGCCAAGATCGAGGCTATGGCTACACCTTC. Encoded protein: CASSQDRGYGYTF.

For this clonotype: This could be a read error, since a much larger clone is one nucleotide away. The chain carries TRBV5-1 and TRBJ2-1; 7 positions agree with TRBD2. The CDR3 consists of 17 residues. J lost 0 bases, V lost 1 base, and 7 bases had no gene match. Germline V gene lookup returns CDR1 SGHRS and CDR2 YFSETQ. The CDR3 DNA sequence: TGCGCCAGCAGCTTGCATCAGCGGGGCGTCTCCTACAATGAGCAGTTCTTC. It yields the protein CASSLHQRGVSYNEQFF.

The J gene is TRBJ2-3, the V gene TRBV28, with a tentative D call TRBD1 (6 bases). V dropped 2 bases and J dropped 2 bases, with 14 bases sitting between them. Germline loops: CDR1 MDHEN, CDR2 SYDVKM. The CDR3 spans 16 residues. The CDR3 DNA is TGTGCCAGCAGTTTACAGAACAGGGTCCCCACAGATACGCAGTATTTT. Protein: CASSLQNRVPTDTQYF.

This chain connects TRBV12-3 or TRBV12-4 to TRBJ2-7; TRBD2 aligns across 7 bases. Trimming at V came to 5 bases and at J to 6 bases, leaving 10 bases not matched to a gene. The CDR3 runs 14 residues. As DNA, the CDR3 is TGTGCCAGCAGTCAGGGCGGGACTATGGGCGAGCAGTACTTC. This translates into CASSQGGTMGEQYF.

This clonotype was seen many times. The chain combines TRBV11-2 with TRBJ2-1; D is possibly TRBD1 or TRBD2 (7 bases each). The CDR3 is 19 residues long. Per germline, CDR1 SGHAT and CDR2 FQNNGV. Trimming took off 4 bases at V and 7 bases at J, with 29 bases between the two ends. DNA of the CDR3: TGTGCCAGCAGCTCCGGGACAGTGCTAATTGCGGGAGCTCGGAATGAGCAGTTCTTC. Its translation: CASSSGTVLIAGARNEQFF.

The chain employs TRBV3-1 and TRBJ1-1; D is perhaps TRBD1 (5 bases). CDR1 is LGHDT and CDR2 is YNNKEL in the germline V gene (reference sequence). This CDR3 spans 17 amino acids. Trimming removed 0 bases at V and 2 bases at J, with 16 bases between. This CDR3 is CASSQDLSRGRNTEAFF. The CDR3 bases are TGTGCCAGCAGCCAAGACTTATCTCGGGGCCGAAACACTGAAGCTTTCTTT.

The chain couples TRBV4-3 to TRBJ2-7; 10 nucleotides match TRBD2. CDR3 length: 18 amino acids. The germline gives CDR1 LGHNA, CDR2 YSLEER. V was clipped by 4 bases and J by 1 base; unmatched bases: 13. The CDR3: CASSPTIASSGRSYEQYF. The CDR3 DNA is TGCGCCAGCAGCCCAACGATAGCAAGTAGCGGGAGGTCCTACGAGCAGTACTTC.

The sample holds many counts of this clonotype. This chain connects TRBV20-1 to TRBJ1-1; 7 bases fit TRBD1. CDR1 and CDR2 from the germline V gene are DFQATT and SNEGSKA (reference sequence). This CDR3 contains 12 residues. V shed 7 bases, J shed 3 bases, and the junction held 5 bases outside the gene matches. CDR3 in DNA: TGCAGTGTGGGAACAGGGGACACTGAAGCTTTCTTT. It yields the protein CSVGTGDTEAFF.

This clonotype was counted at least ten times. The chain couples TRBV6-2 or TRBV6-3 to TRBJ2-5; 7 bases map to TRBD2. The germline gives CDR1 MNHEY, CDR2 SVGEGT. V trimming: 2 bases; J trimming: 5 bases; junction bases outside the gene matches: 8. The CDR3 has 15 amino acids. The CDR3 sequence: CASSYPRGGRETQYF. The CDR3 DNA reads TGTGCCAGCAGTTACCCCCGCGGGGGACGGGAGACCCAGTACTTC.

This clonotype has at least ten counts. The chain recombines TRBV5-1 with TRBJ2-1, with D perhaps matching TRBD1 (6 bases). In germline, CDR1 is SGHRS, CDR2 YFSETQ. V was cut by 6 bases and J by 5 bases, with 18 bases left in between. This CDR3 has 15 amino acids. CDR3 amino acids: CASTKETGINNEQFF. The CDR3 DNA reads as TGCGCCAGCACCAAAGAGACAGGAATAAACAATGAGCAGTTCTTC.

This clonotype has ten or more counts. The chain recombines TRBV29-1 with TRBJ1-1; 7 positions match TRBD1. Germline V gene lookup returns CDR1 SQVTM and CDR2 ANQGSEA. The V segment lost 6 bases and the J segment 1 base; nucleotides outside the gene matches: 2. This CDR3 has 12 residues. The CDR3 protein is CSVGGPNTEAFF. In nucleotides, the CDR3 is TGCAGCGTAGGGGGCCCGAACACTGAAGCTTTCTTT.

The genes are TRBV20-1 and TRBJ1-5; D is unresolved. Germline loops: CDR1 DFQATT, CDR2 SNEGSKA (reference sequence). V was shortened by 4 bases and J by 3 bases, with 10 bases between the two germline ends. The CDR3 extends over 13 amino acids. In nucleotides, the CDR3 is TGCAGTGCTATAACCAGGCTCAATCAGCCCCAGCATTTT. This gives the protein CSAITRLNQPQHF.

This clonotype was picked up many times. The genes are TRBV29-1 and TRBJ2-7; D gene unclear. CDR1 SQVTM and CDR2 ANQGSEA come from the germline V gene. The CDR3 runs 11 residues. The V gene lost 3 bases and the J gene lost 9 bases, with 12 bases spanning the gap. The CDR3 bases are TGCAGCGTTGAGGACGCGAAAAGGCAGTACTTC. It codes for CSVEDAKRQYF.